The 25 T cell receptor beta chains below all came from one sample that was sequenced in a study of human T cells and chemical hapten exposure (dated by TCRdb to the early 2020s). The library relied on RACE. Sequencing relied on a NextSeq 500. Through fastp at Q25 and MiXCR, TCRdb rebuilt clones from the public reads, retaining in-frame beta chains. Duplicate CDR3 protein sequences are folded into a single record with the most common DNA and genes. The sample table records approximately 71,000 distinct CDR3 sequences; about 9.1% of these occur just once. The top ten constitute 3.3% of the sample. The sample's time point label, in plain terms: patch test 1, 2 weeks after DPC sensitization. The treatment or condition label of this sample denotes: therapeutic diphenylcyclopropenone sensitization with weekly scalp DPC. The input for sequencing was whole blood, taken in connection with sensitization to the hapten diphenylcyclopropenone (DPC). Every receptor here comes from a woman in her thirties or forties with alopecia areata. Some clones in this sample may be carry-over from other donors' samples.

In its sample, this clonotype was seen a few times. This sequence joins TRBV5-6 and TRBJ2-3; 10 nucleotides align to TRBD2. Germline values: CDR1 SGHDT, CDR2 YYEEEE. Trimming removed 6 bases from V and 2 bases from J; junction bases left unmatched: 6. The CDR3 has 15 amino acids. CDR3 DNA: TGTGCCAGCAACGGAGCGGGGGGGTCCACAGATACGCAGTATTTT. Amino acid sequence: CASNGAGGSTDTQYF.

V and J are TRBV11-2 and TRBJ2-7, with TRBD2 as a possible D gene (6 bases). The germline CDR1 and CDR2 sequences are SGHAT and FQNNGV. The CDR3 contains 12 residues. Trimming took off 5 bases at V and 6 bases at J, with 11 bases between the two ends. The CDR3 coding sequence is TGTGCCAGCAGCCCGATGCGGGGCGAGCAGTACTTC. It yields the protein CASSPMRGEQYF.

CDR3 protein: CASRGGQGNYGYTF. The CDR3 bases are TGTGCCAGCAGGGGAGGACAGGGGAACTATGGCTACACCTTC. This chain connects TRBV12-3 or TRBV12-4 to TRBJ1-2; 9 positions match TRBD1. J gave up 2 bases and V 6 bases, and 4 bases lay outside the gene matches. The CDR3 is 14 amino acids.

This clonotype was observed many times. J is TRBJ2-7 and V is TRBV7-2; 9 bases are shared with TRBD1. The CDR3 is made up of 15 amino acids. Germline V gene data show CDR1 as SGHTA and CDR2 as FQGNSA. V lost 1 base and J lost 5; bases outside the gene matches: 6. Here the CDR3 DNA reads TGTGCCAGCAGCTTAGGCCGGACAGGGGTAGACGAGCAGTACTTC. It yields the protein CASSLGRTGVDEQYF. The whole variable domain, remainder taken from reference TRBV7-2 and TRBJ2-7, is GAGVSQSPSNKVTEKGKDVELRCDPISGHTALYWYRQSLGQGLEFLIYFQGNSAPDKSGLPSDRFSAERTGGSVSTLTIQRTQQEDSAVYLCASSLGRTGVDEQYFGPGTRLTVT.

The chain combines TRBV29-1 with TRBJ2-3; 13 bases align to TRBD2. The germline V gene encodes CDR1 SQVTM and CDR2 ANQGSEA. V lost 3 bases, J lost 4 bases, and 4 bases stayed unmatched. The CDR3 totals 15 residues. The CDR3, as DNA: TGCAGCGTTGAGGGGACTAGCGGGACCCCAGATACGCAGTATTTT. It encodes CSVEGTSGTPDTQYF.

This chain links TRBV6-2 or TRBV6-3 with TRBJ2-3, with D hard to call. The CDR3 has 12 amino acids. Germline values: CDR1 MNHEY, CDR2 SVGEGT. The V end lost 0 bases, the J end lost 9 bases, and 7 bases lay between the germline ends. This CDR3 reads CASSYSSSTQYF. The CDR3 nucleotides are TGTGCCAGCAGTTACTCTTCCAGCACGCAGTATTTT.

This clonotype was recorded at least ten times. As DNA, the CDR3 is TGTGCCAGCGGAGCCTCGTGGGGACCCGGGGAGCAGTTCTTC. It is translated as CASGASWGPGEQFF. The J gene is TRBJ2-1, the V gene TRBV6-2 or TRBV6-3; D tentatively reads TRBD1 or TRBD2 (5 bases each). This CDR3 is built from 14 residues. V gave up 8 bases and J gave up 10 bases, with 21 bases separating them. Germline loops: CDR1 MNHEY, CDR2 SVGEGT.

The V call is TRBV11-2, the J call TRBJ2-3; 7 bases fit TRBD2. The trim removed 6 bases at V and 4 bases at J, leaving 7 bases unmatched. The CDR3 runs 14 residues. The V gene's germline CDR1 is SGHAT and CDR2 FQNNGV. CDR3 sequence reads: CASSQPRGADTQYF. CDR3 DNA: TGTGCCAGCAGTCAACCACGGGGGGCAGATACGCAGTATTTT.

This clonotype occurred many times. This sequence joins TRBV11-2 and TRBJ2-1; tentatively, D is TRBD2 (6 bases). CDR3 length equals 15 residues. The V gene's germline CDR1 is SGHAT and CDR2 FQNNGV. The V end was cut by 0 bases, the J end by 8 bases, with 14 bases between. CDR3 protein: CASSLDLGTEYEQFF. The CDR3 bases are TGTGCCAGCAGCTTAGATCTCGGGACTGAGTATGAGCAGTTCTTC.

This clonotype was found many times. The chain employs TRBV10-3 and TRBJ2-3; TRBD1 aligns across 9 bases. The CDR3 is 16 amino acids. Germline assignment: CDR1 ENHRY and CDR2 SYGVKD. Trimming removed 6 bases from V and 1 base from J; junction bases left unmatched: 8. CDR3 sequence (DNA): TGTGCCATCAGCGGGTCGACAGGGGGAGGCACAGATACGCAGTATTTT. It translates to CAISGSTGGGTDTQYF.

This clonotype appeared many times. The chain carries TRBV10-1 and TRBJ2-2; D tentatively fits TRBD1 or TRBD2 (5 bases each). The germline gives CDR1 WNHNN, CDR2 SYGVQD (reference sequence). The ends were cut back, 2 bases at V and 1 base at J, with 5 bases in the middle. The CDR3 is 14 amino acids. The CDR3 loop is CASSEGGNTGELFF. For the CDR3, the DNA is TGCGCCAGCAGTGAGGGGGGGAACACCGGGGAGCTGTTTTTT.

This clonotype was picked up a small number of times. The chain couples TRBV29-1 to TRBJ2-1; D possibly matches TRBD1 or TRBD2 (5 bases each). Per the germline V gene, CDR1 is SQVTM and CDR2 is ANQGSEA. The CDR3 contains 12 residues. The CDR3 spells CRGDGSYNEQFF. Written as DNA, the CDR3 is TGCAGGGGGGACGGCTCCTACAATGAGCAGTTCTTC.

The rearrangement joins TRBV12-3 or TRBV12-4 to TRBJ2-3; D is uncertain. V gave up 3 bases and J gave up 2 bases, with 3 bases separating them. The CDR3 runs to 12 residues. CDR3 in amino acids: CASSFNTDTQYF. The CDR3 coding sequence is TGTGCCAGCAGTTTCAACACAGATACGCAGTATTTT.

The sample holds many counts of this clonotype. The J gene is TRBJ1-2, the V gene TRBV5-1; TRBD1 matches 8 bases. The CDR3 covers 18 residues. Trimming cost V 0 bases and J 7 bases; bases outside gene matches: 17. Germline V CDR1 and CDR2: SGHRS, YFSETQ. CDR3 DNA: TGCGCCAGCAGCTTGGAGGGATCCCGCATACCAGGGGGCCCTGGCTACACCTTC. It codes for CASSLEGSRIPGGPGYTF.

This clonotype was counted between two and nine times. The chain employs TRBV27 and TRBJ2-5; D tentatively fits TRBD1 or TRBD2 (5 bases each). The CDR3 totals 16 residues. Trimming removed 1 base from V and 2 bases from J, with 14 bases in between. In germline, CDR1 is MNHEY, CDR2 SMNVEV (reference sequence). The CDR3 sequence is CASSLWVGTLQETQYF. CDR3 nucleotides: TGTGCCAGCAGTTTATGGGTGGGGACGCTACAAGAGACCCAGTACTTC.

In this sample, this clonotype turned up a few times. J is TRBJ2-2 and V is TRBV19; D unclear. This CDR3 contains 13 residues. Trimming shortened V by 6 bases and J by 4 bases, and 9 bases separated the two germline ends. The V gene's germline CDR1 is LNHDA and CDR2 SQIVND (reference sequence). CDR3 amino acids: CASRLGATGELFF. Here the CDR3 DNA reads TGTGCCAGTAGACTGGGTGCCACCGGGGAGCTGTTTTTT.

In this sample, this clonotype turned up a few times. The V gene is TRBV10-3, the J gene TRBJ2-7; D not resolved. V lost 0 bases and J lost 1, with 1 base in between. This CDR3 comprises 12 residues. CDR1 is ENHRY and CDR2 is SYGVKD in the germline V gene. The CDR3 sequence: CAISESSYEQYF. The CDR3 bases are TGTGCCATCAGTGAGTCATCCTACGAGCAGTACTTC.

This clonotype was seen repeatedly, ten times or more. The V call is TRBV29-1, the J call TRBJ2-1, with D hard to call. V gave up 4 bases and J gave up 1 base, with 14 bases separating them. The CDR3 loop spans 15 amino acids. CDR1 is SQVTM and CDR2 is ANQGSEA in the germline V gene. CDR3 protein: CSVALGTKSYNEQFF. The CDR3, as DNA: TGCAGCGTTGCACTGGGTACGAAATCCTACAATGAGCAGTTCTTC.

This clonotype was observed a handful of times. Here the CDR3 DNA reads TGTGCCAGCAGCTTATCCGGGACCGACTACGAGCAGTACTTC. Protein sequence: CASSLSGTDYEQYF. The V and J genes are TRBV7-9 and TRBJ2-7; the D call may be TRBD1 or TRBD2 (5 bases each). CDR1 is SEHNR, CDR2 FQNEAQ, per germline (reference sequence). The CDR3 has 14 amino acids. Trimming cost V 2 bases and J 3 bases, with 11 bases left between them.

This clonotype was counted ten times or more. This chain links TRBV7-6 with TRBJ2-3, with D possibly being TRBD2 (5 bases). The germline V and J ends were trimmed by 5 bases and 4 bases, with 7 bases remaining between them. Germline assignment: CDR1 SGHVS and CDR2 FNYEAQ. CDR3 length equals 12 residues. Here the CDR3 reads CASSVEADTQYF. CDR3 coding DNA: TGTGCCAGCAGCGTGGAGGCAGATACGCAGTATTTT.

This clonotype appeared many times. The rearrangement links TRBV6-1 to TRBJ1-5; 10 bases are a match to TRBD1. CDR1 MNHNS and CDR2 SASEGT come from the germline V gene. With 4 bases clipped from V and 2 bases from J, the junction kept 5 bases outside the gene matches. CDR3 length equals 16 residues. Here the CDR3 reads CASSAGQGGGNQPQHF. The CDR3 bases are TGTGCCAGCAGTGCCGGACAGGGGGGAGGCAATCAGCCCCAGCATTTT.

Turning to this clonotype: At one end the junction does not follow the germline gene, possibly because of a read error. Written as DNA, the CDR3 is TGTGCCAGCAGCTACCCGGGACCCCCTACCCCCACCTTC. Encoded protein: CASSYPGPPTPTF. The rearrangement links TRBV7-2 to TRBJ2-1; D may match TRBD1 or TRBD2 (5 bases each). From germline, CDR1 is SGHTA and CDR2 FQGNSA. The CDR3 is 13 amino acids.

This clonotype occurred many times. CDR3: CASSYPQGANTEAFF. The DNA of the CDR3 is TGTGCCAGCAGTTACCCACAGGGGGCCAACACTGAAGCTTTCTTT. The V call is TRBV6-5, the J call TRBJ1-1; 9 nucleotides match TRBD1. Trimming at V came to 2 bases and at J to 2 bases, leaving 3 bases not matched to a gene. Germline CDR1 is MNHEY and CDR2 is SVGAGI. The CDR3 covers 15 residues.

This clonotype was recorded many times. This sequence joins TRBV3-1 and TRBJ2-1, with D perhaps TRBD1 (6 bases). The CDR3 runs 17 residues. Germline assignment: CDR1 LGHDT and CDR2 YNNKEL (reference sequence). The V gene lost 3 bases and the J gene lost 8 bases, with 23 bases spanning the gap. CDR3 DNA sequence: TGTGCCAGCAGCCAGACCCTCCGGACAGCCTCACCCGATGAGCAGTTCTTC. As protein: CASSQTLRTASPDEQFF.

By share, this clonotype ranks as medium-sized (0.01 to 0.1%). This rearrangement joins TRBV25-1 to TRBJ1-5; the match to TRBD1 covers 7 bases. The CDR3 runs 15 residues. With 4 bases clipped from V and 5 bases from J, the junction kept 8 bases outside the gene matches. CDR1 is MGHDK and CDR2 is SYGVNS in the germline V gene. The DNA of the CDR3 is TGTGCCAGCAGTGGCCGGACAGGCGTTGATCAGCCCCAGCATTTT. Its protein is CASSGRTGVDQPQHF.